Below, 27 T cell receptor beta chains from the same sample are listed, as sequenced in a study of cytomegalovirus exposure and HLA in healthy donors. The PCR contained 60 Vbeta and 13 Jbeta primers. Clones were sequenced by immunoSEQ multiplex PCR, and TCRdb holds only the in-frame ones, with some missing. The data show some 150,000 clones, 85% seen once. Specimen: PBMCs. The receptor set was obtained from a woman under 30 in good health and CMV-seronegative.

The chain joins TRBV10-1 to TRBJ2-3; 10 bases line up with TRBD2. The CDR3 length is 15 residues. V lost 5 bases, J lost 1 base, and 3 bases stayed unmatched. CDR1 and CDR2 from the germline V gene are WNHNN and SYGVQD (reference sequence). CDR3 region: CASSPSGGGTDTQYF. Here the CDR3 DNA reads TGCGCCAGCAGTCCTAGCGGGGGAGGCACAGATACGCAGTATTTT.

This clone was detected only a few times. The gene calls are TRBV5-6 and TRBJ2-7, with D perhaps TRBD2 (5 bases). Per the germline V gene, CDR1 is SGHDT and CDR2 is YYEEEE. The length of the CDR3 is 16 residues. V dropped 4 bases and J dropped 3 bases, with 20 bases sitting between them. CDR3 sequence reads: CASSRGKHREGYEQYF. The CDR3 nucleotides read TGTGCCAGCAGCAGAGGGAAACATAGAGAGGGCTACGAGCAGTACTTC.

Written as DNA, the CDR3 is TGCGCCAGCAGCTTGTCAGGGTGGGCTGAAGCTTTCTTT. Translation: CASSLSGWAEAFF. The genes are TRBV5-1 and TRBJ1-1; D is possibly TRBD1 (5 bases). The CDR3 spans 13 residues. Per the germline V gene, CDR1 is SGHRS and CDR2 is YFSETQ. Trimming took 1 base from V and 6 from J, leaving 10 bases between them.

The chain carries TRBV6-5 and TRBJ2-7, with D hard to call. Germline CDR1 MNHEY, CDR2 SVGAGI. The CDR3 extends over 12 amino acids. Trimming took off 6 bases at V and 3 bases at J, with 9 bases between the two ends. The CDR3, as DNA: TGTGCCAGCAGGTCTTCCGGCTACGAGCAGTACTTC. Its protein product is CASRSSGYEQYF.

In DNA, the CDR3 is TGTGCCAGTAGAAGAGAGCTGGCAGGGGGGAACAATGAGCAGTTCTTC. This gives the protein CASRRELAGGNNEQFF. V and J are TRBV19 and TRBJ2-1, with D tentatively TRBD1 (7 bases). The CDR3 spans 16 residues. From germline, CDR1 is LNHDA and CDR2 SQIVND (reference sequence). V lost 6 bases and J lost 5, with 20 bases in between.

V gene TRBV4-1 combines with J gene TRBJ1-2; 10 bases match TRBD1. The CDR3 runs 17 residues. The V gene's germline CDR1 is MGHRA and CDR2 YSYEKL. The V gene end was trimmed by 3 bases and the J gene end by 5 bases; junction bases not matched to a gene: 12. CDR3: CASSHTIPRTGGYGYTF. The CDR3 DNA reads TGCGCCAGCAGCCATACTATCCCCCGGACAGGGGGTTATGGCTACACCTTC.

The chain links TRBV7-2 to TRBJ2-3; 13 bases align to TRBD2. This CDR3 spans 17 amino acids. With 5 bases clipped from V and 4 bases from J, the junction kept 9 bases outside the gene matches. Germline CDR1 SGHTA, CDR2 FQGNSA. In nucleotides, the CDR3 is TGTGCCAGCAGCCAGGGACTAGCGGGAAACGGGGCAGATACGCAGTATTTT. Encoded protein: CASSQGLAGNGADTQYF.

This clone was picked up a small number of times. V gene TRBV11-2 combines with J gene TRBJ1-1; TRBD1 might be the D (5 bases). The CDR3 consists of 13 residues. CDR1 SGHAT and CDR2 FQNNGV come from the germline V gene. Trimming shortened V by 5 bases and J by 1 base, and 8 bases separated the two germline ends. The CDR3 DNA reads as TGTGCCAGCAGCCTCGGACAGAACACTGAAGCTTTCTTT. Amino acids: CASSLGQNTEAFF.

The chain is built from TRBV4-1 and TRBJ1-2; D is possibly TRBD1 (6 bases). Germline V CDR1 and CDR2: MGHRA, YSYEKL. V lost 2 bases and J 7 bases, leaving 11 bases between the germline ends. The CDR3 totals 13 residues. CDR3 nucleotide sequence: TGCGCCAGCAGCCAAATAGACAGGAGTGGCTACACCTTC. Its translation: CASSQIDRSGYTF.

This clone was counted between two and nine times. This rearrangement joins TRBV6-1 to TRBJ2-7; the D gene is possibly TRBD1 (6 bases). The CDR3 loop spans 15 amino acids. Trimming removed 5 bases from V and 1 base from J, with 15 bases in between. Germline V gene data show CDR1 as MNHNS and CDR2 as SASEGT. The CDR3 DNA follows: TGTGCCAGCAGTCCCAGGGGTGCTGATTCCTACGAGCAGTACTTC. It translates to CASSPRGADSYEQYF.

V usage is TRBV11-2 and J usage is TRBJ1-4; D possibly corresponds to TRBD1 (6 bases). V lost 1 base and J 4 bases, leaving 13 bases between the germline ends. CDR3 length equals 16 residues. Per germline, CDR1 SGHAT and CDR2 FQNNGV. In DNA form, the CDR3 reads TGTGCCAGCAGCTTAGCTGAGGGGGTGGTTAATGAAAAACTGTTTTTT. This sequence encodes CASSLAEGVVNEKLFF.

The V gene is TRBV29-1, the J gene TRBJ1-1, with D possibly TRBD1 on 6 matching bases. There are 13 residues in the CDR3. The V gene lost 5 bases and the J gene lost 4 bases, with 14 bases spanning the gap. CDR1 is SQVTM, CDR2 ANQGSEA, per germline. The CDR3 coding sequence is TGCAGCGTTACCCCGGGACACCGCACTGAAGCTTTCTTT. Translated, it gives CSVTPGHRTEAFF.

For this clone: A read error may produce the germline difference seen at one junction end. The chain carries TRBV7-7 and TRBJ2-7; D not resolved. The CDR3 totals 13 residues. Germline values: CDR1 SSHAT, CDR2 FNYEAQ (reference sequence). This CDR3 is CASSPRTSSEQYF. The CDR3, as DNA: TGTGCTAGCAGCCCCCGAACCAGTTCCGAGCAGTACTTC.

The V call is TRBV30, the J call TRBJ2-2, with D tentatively TRBD2 (6 bases). CDR1 and CDR2 from the germline V gene are GTSNPN and SVGIG (reference sequence). V was trimmed by 4 bases and J by 7 bases, leaving 16 bases between them. The CDR3 runs 14 residues. The CDR3: CAWTRDSQIGELFF. The CDR3 coding sequence is TGTGCCTGGACGCGGGACTCCCAAATCGGGGAGCTGTTTTTT.

The rearrangement joins TRBV30 to TRBJ2-7, with D possibly matching TRBD2 (7 bases). Trimming took off 0 bases at V and 2 bases at J, with 11 bases between the two ends. The CDR3 loop spans 14 amino acids. CDR1 and CDR2 from the germline V gene are GTSNPN and SVGIG (reference sequence). CDR3 sequence: CAWSVGGATYEQYF. The CDR3 nucleotides read TGTGCCTGGAGTGTAGGGGGGGCCACCTACGAGCAGTACTTC. The entire variable domain, with the rest obtained from reference TRBV30 and TRBJ2-7, is as follows: SQTIHQWPATLVQPVGSPLSLECTVEGTSNPNLYWYRQAAGRGLQLLFYSVGIGQISSEVPQNLSASRPQDRQFILSSKKLLLSDSGFYLCAWSVGGATYEQYFGPGTRLTVT.

The chain couples TRBV19 to TRBJ2-7; a possible D gene is TRBD2 (5 bases). The CDR3 is 14 amino acids. Trimming took 6 bases from V and 5 from J, leaving 17 bases between them. Germline V gene lookup returns CDR1 LNHDA and CDR2 SQIVND (reference sequence). As DNA, the CDR3 is TGTGCCAGTAGCCCAGCGGTATTTGGACACGAGCAGTACTTC. Translating it yields CASSPAVFGHEQYF.

This CDR3 is CASSRGQGESGANVLTF. The CDR3 DNA follows: TGCGCCAGCAGCCGGGGACAGGGGGAGTCTGGGGCCAACGTCCTGACTTTC. The V gene is TRBV5-1, the J gene TRBJ2-6; 11 bases agree with TRBD1. The V gene end was trimmed by 4 bases and the J gene end by 1 base; junction bases not matched to a gene: 4. The CDR3 extends over 17 amino acids. CDR1 SGHRS and CDR2 YFSETQ come from the germline V gene. Variable domain in full (rest from reference TRBV5-1 and TRBJ2-6): KAGVTQTPRYLIKTRGQQVTLSCSPISGHRSVSWYQQTPGQGLQFLFEYFSETQRNKGNFPGRFSGRQFSNSRSEMNVSTLELGDSALYLCASSRGQGESGANVLTFGAGSRLTVL.

V is TRBV28 and J is TRBJ1-1; 8 nucleotides match TRBD1. This CDR3 has 13 residues. Trimming removed 0 bases from V and 8 bases from J; junction bases left unmatched: 2. Germline lookup yields CDR1 MDHEN and CDR2 SYDVKM. The CDR3 DNA follows: TGTGCCAGCAGTTTATGGACAGGGGAAGAAGCTTTCTTT. Its translation: CASSLWTGEEAFF.

The rearrangement joins TRBV7-2 to TRBJ2-5; D is perhaps TRBD2 (5 bases). The CDR3 consists of 13 residues. Germline V CDR1 and CDR2: SGHTA, FQGNSA. Trimming stripped 5 bases from V and 3 bases from J, with 10 bases between. The CDR3 DNA reads TGTGCCAGCAGCCTCCTAGCCGAAGAGACCCAGTACTTC. Protein sequence: CASSLLAEETQYF.

The rearrangement joins TRBV5-1 to TRBJ1-4; 8 nucleotides agree with TRBD1. The ends lost 9 bases at V and 5 bases at J; junction bases unmatched: 9. Germline assignment: CDR1 SGHRS and CDR2 YFSETQ. The length of the CDR3 is 14 residues. CDR3 sequence reads: CATRLGTGNEKLFF. The CDR3 DNA is TGCGCCACCCGCCTCGGGACAGGAAATGAAAAACTGTTTTTT.

The V gene is TRBV28, the J gene TRBJ1-2; no firm D call. Germline V CDR1 and CDR2: MDHEN, SYDVKM. Deletions cut 4 bases from V and 7 bases from J, with 10 bases between. The CDR3 has 12 residues. The CDR3 DNA reads TGTGCCAGCAGTTCCCTCACGAGTGGCTACACCTTC. Its protein is CASSSLTSGYTF.

The chain links TRBV6-5 to TRBJ1-3; D uncertain. V shed 2 bases and J shed 0 bases, with 11 bases lying between them. From germline, CDR1 is MNHEY and CDR2 SVGAGI. The CDR3 sequence is 16 residues long. This CDR3 reads CASSYRGNPSGNTIYF. The CDR3 bases are TGTGCCAGCAGTTACCGAGGGAACCCCTCTGGAAACACCATATATTTT.

J is TRBJ2-7 and V is TRBV28, with 9 bases identical to TRBD1. V lost 4 bases to trimming and J lost 5 bases; unmatched junction nucleotides: 12. CDR3 length: 16 amino acids. The germline V gene encodes CDR1 MDHEN and CDR2 SYDVKM. CDR3 coding DNA: TGTGCCAGCAGTTCCCGCCCGACAGGGGGTAGGGACGAGCAGTACTTC. It is translated as CASSSRPTGGRDEQYF.

V usage is TRBV23-1 and J usage is TRBJ1-5; tentatively, D is TRBD1 (5 bases). TRBV23-1 is identified as an open reading frame with a role that is uncertain. Trimming removed 0 bases from V and 6 bases from J, with 6 bases in between. The CDR3 contains 13 residues. CDR3 region: CASSQSTGQPQHF. In nucleotides, the CDR3 is TGCGCCAGCAGTCAATCTACAGGTCAGCCCCAGCATTTT.

This chain connects TRBV5-1 to TRBJ1-2; no clear D. The CDR3 extends over 13 amino acids. The germline V and J ends were trimmed by 2 bases and 2 bases, with 7 bases remaining between them. The germline V gene encodes CDR1 SGHRS and CDR2 YFSETQ. The chain's CDR3 is CASSFEGNYGYTF. The CDR3 nucleotides are TGCGCCAGCAGCTTTGAGGGAAACTATGGCTACACCTTC.

The CDR3 nucleotides are TGTGCCAGCAGCGCCAGCTACGAGCAGTACTTC. Translation gives CASSASYEQYF. The V call is TRBV11-2, the J call TRBJ2-7, with D unclear. Germline CDR1 reads SGHAT; CDR2 reads FQNNGV. V was trimmed by 5 bases and J by 3 bases, leaving 5 bases between them. The CDR3 spans 11 residues.

This chain links TRBV4-1 with TRBJ2-2; weak D call: TRBD1 (5 bases). This CDR3 has 15 residues. Germline assignment: CDR1 MGHRA and CDR2 YSYEKL. Trimming stripped 4 bases from V and 3 bases from J, with 12 bases between. CDR3 loop: CASSRGIRDTGELFF. The CDR3 coding sequence is TGCGCCAGCAGCCGGGGAATCAGGGACACCGGGGAGCTGTTTTTT.